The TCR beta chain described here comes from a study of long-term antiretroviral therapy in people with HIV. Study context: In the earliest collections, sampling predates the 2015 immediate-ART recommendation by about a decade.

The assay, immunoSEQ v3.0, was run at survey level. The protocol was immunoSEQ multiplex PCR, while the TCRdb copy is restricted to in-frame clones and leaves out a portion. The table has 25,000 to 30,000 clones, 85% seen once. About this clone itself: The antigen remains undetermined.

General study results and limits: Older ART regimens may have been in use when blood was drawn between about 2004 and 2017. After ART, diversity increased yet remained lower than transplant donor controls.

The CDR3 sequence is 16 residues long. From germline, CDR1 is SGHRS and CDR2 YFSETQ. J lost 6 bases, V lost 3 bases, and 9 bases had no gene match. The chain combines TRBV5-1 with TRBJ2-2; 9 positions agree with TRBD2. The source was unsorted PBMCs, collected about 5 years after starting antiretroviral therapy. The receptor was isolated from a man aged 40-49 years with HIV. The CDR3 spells CASSSKLTSGAGELFF. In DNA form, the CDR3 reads TGCGCCAGCAGCTCTAAATTGACTAGCGGCGCCGGGGAGCTGTTTTTT.